Included here is one T cell receptor beta chain sequence, with context. Its antigen is currently unknown. This sample is part of a study of cytomegalovirus exposure and HLA in healthy donors. Study at large: Early release data held 85 million or so unique TCRs from HLA-typed donors. Findings of the study overall: In a later analysis, specific HLA alleles were associated with approximately 16,000 TCR beta sequences at a 0.05 false discovery rate.

Germline assignment: CDR1 LGHNA and CDR2 YSLEER. V was pared by 3 bases and J by 2 bases, with 10 bases between. CDR3 length: 14 amino acids. The PCR made use of 60 Vbeta and 13 Jbeta primers. Assay: immunoSEQ multiplex PCR; the TCRdb copy retains only in-frame clones and omits some. In all, the sample yields some 110,000 clones. The chain couples TRBV4-3 to TRBJ1-2; no clear D. The sequencing input was PBMCs. This clonotype was obtained from a man between 25 and 39 years old in good health and CMV-seronegative. CDR3 nucleotides: TGCGCCAGCAGCCAGAGGCCGGCCAACTATGGCTACACCTTC. Its translation is CASSQRPANYGYTF.